This TCR beta chain was retrieved from a study of monozygotic twins with inflammatory bowel disease. UMIs bearing a 6-nucleotide sample barcode were added through template switching. TCRdb reanalyzed the 5' RACE reads, giving one entry per CDR3 protein sequence and no DNA. The sample data list some 150,000 distinct CDR3 sequences. Turning to this clonotype: The antigen is not known.

Study-level points and caveats: Telling apart the different T cell subtypes was not possible. Fewer clonotypes were shared with others by IBD patients than by healthy twins, especially with disease activity. IBD-affected twins scored below their healthy co-twins in TCRbeta diversity (inverse Simpson).

Germline CDR1 and CDR2: MNHEY and SVGAGI. CDR3 length equals 11 residues. Sequenced material: blood. This TCR came from a human donor with ulcerative colitis or Crohn's disease, or a healthy co-twin of an affected twin (not recorded which). The chain combines TRBV6-5 with TRBJ2-7. This CDR3 reads CASSLKGEQYF.